This T cell receptor (beta chain) derives from a study of identical twins. This clonotype was recorded many times. Its antigen is unidentified. Study-wide results and limits: These conclusions were based on statistical analysis (cross-sectional, not following the same donors). Zero-insertion analyses might be partly confounded by invariant T cells like MAIT and iNKT.

A single record per CDR3 protein comes from TCRdb applying MiXCR to the 5' RACE reads. This table holds roughly 490,000 distinct CDR3 sequences, 13% to 15% found once. Trimming pared 5 bases from V and 4 bases from J, leaving 23 bases between. The CDR3 is made up of 17 amino acids. These data also formed part of another study, on yellow fever vaccine responses in identical twins.

The source of this sequence is a woman aged 18-29 years in good health. The genes are TRBV12-3 or TRBV12-4 and TRBJ1-2; D call uncertain. Sequencing input: CD4+ T cells sorted from blood. CDR3 amino acids: CASSASGGGRATYGYTF. CDR3 sequence (DNA): TGTGCCAGCAGTGCCAGCGGTGGAGGGAGGGCTACCTATGGCTACACCTTC.